This TCR beta chain was captured by sequencing in a study of blood T cell repertoires in COVID-19. The overall study: Specimens from acute and convalescent COVID-19 originated in the United States, Italy and Spain. PBMCs, B-cell-depleted T cells, or T cells were the source of the cDNA or gDNA that made up the material.

V was trimmed by 0 bases and J by 3 bases, leaving 9 bases between them. This CDR3 spans 16 amino acids. Germline V gives CDR1 LGHDT, CDR2 YNNKEL (reference sequence). In the study's own analysis: Estimates of nucleated cell counts were drawn from the amplification of reference gene primers. Sequenced by immunoSEQ multiplex PCR; TCRdb stores in-frame clones only, minus some. That table furnishes V, J and clone size, whereas the DNA furnished D and trimming. In the table there are 150,000 or so clones, more than 85% of which are singletons. This clone was seen a few times. The clonotype comes from a man aged 55 to 70 with active or convalescent COVID-19. The sequenced sample consisted of peripheral blood. This chain connects TRBV3-1 (or the pseudogene TRBV3-2) to TRBJ2-6; D may be TRBD1 (5 bases). DNA of the CDR3: TGTGCCAGCAGCCAAGAAAGGGGTGGTGGGGCCAACGTCCTGACTTTC. Protein sequence: CASSQERGGGANVLTF.